Listed below are T cell receptor beta chains from one sample, sequenced in a study of blood T cell repertoires in COVID-19. The protocol was immunoSEQ multiplex PCR, while the TCRdb copy is restricted to in-frame clones and leaves out a portion. Of 180,000 or so clones listed, around 80% were seen once; the top ten hold approximately 9.9%. The material sequenced was PBMCs or T cells enriched from blood (not recorded which). The source of these receptors is a man between 50 and 59 years old who had recovered from COVID-19. CDR3s include the opening cysteine and the closing phenylalanine or tryptophan. The order of the fields is clone size, J gene, V gene, D gene, CDR3 protein, CDR3 DNA. D genes are given only for firm matches. Not all rows give a size; the values are once, few, many and, for expanded clones, a class.

abundance: .; j_gene: TRBJ2-5; v_gene: TRBV7-2; d_gene: TRBD2; CDR3aa: CASSFFSGGLGETQYF; CDR3nt: TGTGCCAGCAGCTTTTTTAGTGGCGGACTAGGGGAGACCCAGTACTTC
abundance: few; j_gene: TRBJ2-7; v_gene: TRBV5-1; d_gene: TRBD2; CDR3aa: CASSLSSGRAYEQYF; CDR3nt: TGCGCCAGCAGCTTGTCCAGCGGGAGGGCATACGAGCAGTACTTC
abundance: .; j_gene: TRBJ1-2; v_gene: TRBV3-1/TRBV3-2; d_gene: TRBD1; CDR3aa: CASSGRDRGNGYTF; CDR3nt: TGTGCCAGCAGCGGACGGGACAGGGGGAATGGCTACACCTTC
abundance: .; j_gene: TRBJ2-1; v_gene: TRBV7-2; d_gene: TRBD2; CDR3aa: CASSLVSSGSNEQFF; CDR3nt: TGTGCCAGCAGCTTAGTGAGTAGCGGGAGCAATGAGCAGTTCTTC
abundance: .; j_gene: TRBJ2-5; v_gene: TRBV5-1; d_gene: TRBD2; CDR3aa: CASSKVAGEETQYF; CDR3nt: TGCGCCAGCAGCAAGGTAGCGGGGGAGGAGACCCAGTACTTC
abundance: many; j_gene: TRBJ2-1; v_gene: TRBV7-3; d_gene: TRBD2; CDR3aa: CASSRLAASSYNEQFF; CDR3nt: TGTGCCAGCAGCCGACTAGCGGCAAGCTCCTACAATGAGCAGTTCTTC
abundance: .; j_gene: TRBJ2-1; v_gene: TRBV10-2; d_gene: .; CDR3aa: CASSDGVAGFNNEQFF; CDR3nt: TGCGCCAGCAGTGATGGCGTCGCGGGTTTTAACAATGAGCAGTTCTTC
abundance: .; j_gene: TRBJ2-5; v_gene: TRBV9; d_gene: TRBD1; CDR3aa: CASNTGQGYGETQYF; CDR3nt: TGTGCCAGCAATACGGGACAGGGGTACGGGGAGACCCAGTACTTC
abundance: .; j_gene: TRBJ1-2; v_gene: TRBV27; d_gene: TRBD1; CDR3aa: CASSFSDGTGDGYTF; CDR3nt: TGTGCCAGCAGTTTCTCGGACGGGACAGGGGATGGCTACACCTTC
abundance: .; j_gene: TRBJ2-7; v_gene: TRBV24-1; d_gene: .; CDR3aa: CATSETSTYEQYF; CDR3nt: TGTGCCACCAGTGAAACTAGTACCTACGAGCAGTACTTC
abundance: .; j_gene: TRBJ2-1; v_gene: TRBV11-2; d_gene: TRBD1; CDR3aa: CASSLDLAGTGDHEQFF; CDR3nt: TGTGCCAGCAGCTTAGATTTAGCCGGGACAGGGGACCATGAGCAGTTCTTC
abundance: .; j_gene: TRBJ2-1; v_gene: TRBV7-6; d_gene: TRBD2; CDR3aa: CASSLVAGGNEQFF; CDR3nt: TGTGCCAGCAGCTTAGTTGCGGGAGGTAATGAGCAGTTCTTC
abundance: .; j_gene: TRBJ1-1; v_gene: TRBV29-1; d_gene: .; CDR3aa: CSVEWGGLMNTEAFF; CDR3nt: TGCAGCGTTGAATGGGGGGGACTCATGAACACTGAAGCTTTCTTT
abundance: .; j_gene: TRBJ1-1; v_gene: TRBV4-2; d_gene: .; CDR3aa: CASSQAMNTEAFF; CDR3nt: TGTGCCAGCAGCCAAGCCATGAACACTGAAGCTTTCTTT
abundance: once; j_gene: TRBJ2-6; v_gene: TRBV9; d_gene: .; CDR3aa: CASSAQVTAGANVLTF; CDR3nt: TGTGCCAGCAGCGCACAGGTTACAGCGGGGGCCAACGTCCTGACTTTC
abundance: many; j_gene: TRBJ2-5; v_gene: TRBV7-9; d_gene: .; CDR3aa: CASSGDRGSPQETQYF; CDR3nt: TGTGCCAGCAGCGGGGATAGGGGTTCTCCCCAAGAGACCCAGTACTTC
abundance: .; j_gene: TRBJ1-2; v_gene: TRBV29-1; d_gene: TRBD1; CDR3aa: CSVTLTQGKVNTF; CDR3nt: TGCAGCGTAACCTTAACACAGGGGAAGGTGAACACCTTC
abundance: .; j_gene: TRBJ1-1; v_gene: TRBV5-5; d_gene: TRBD1; CDR3aa: CASGRTGVNTEAFF; CDR3nt: TGTGCCAGCGGTCGGACAGGGGTGAACACTGAAGCTTTCTTT
abundance: .; j_gene: TRBJ2-7; v_gene: TRBV7-2; d_gene: TRBD2; CDR3aa: CASSPSGGRAGEQYF; CDR3nt: TGTGCCAGCAGCCCCTCGGGCGGGAGGGCCGGCGAGCAGTACTTC
abundance: .; j_gene: TRBJ2-5; v_gene: TRBV5-4; d_gene: TRBD2; CDR3aa: CASSFGGEGQETQYF; CDR3nt: TGTGCCAGCAGCTTTGGGGGGGAGGGACAAGAGACCCAGTACTTC
abundance: .; j_gene: TRBJ2-7; v_gene: TRBV14; d_gene: .; CDR3aa: CASSHTRGGTYEQYF; CDR3nt: TGTGCCAGCAGTCACACCCGGGGAGGAACCTACGAGCAGTACTTC
abundance: .; j_gene: TRBJ2-1; v_gene: TRBV28; d_gene: TRBD2; CDR3aa: CASTPVGGPTLDEQFF; CDR3nt: TGTGCCAGCACCCCCGTGGGAGGGCCGACTCTAGATGAGCAGTTCTTC
abundance: .; j_gene: TRBJ2-7; v_gene: TRBV4-1; d_gene: TRBD2; CDR3aa: CASLRERYEQYF; CDR3nt: TGCGCCTCTTTGCGGGAGAGGTACGAGCAGTACTTC
abundance: .; j_gene: TRBJ2-3; v_gene: TRBV7-9; d_gene: .; CDR3aa: CASSLNIGTQYF; CDR3nt: TGTGCCAGCAGCTTGAACATTGGTACGCAGTATTTT
abundance: .; j_gene: TRBJ2-1; v_gene: TRBV19; d_gene: TRBD2; CDR3aa: CASRSTIAGGYNEQFF; CDR3nt: TGTGCCAGTAGAAGTACTATAGCGGGAGGATACAATGAGCAGTTCTTC
abundance: .; j_gene: TRBJ2-2; v_gene: TRBV7-7; d_gene: .; CDR3aa: CASSRGQNSGELFF; CDR3nt: TGTGCTAGCAGCCGAGGACAGAACTCCGGGGAGCTGTTTTTT
abundance: .; j_gene: TRBJ1-2; v_gene: TRBV10-1; d_gene: TRBD1; CDR3aa: CASSDSQGAGYTF; CDR3nt: TGCGCCAGCAGTGATAGCCAGGGGGCTGGCTACACCTTC
abundance: .; j_gene: TRBJ2-3; v_gene: TRBV7-9; d_gene: TRBD1; CDR3aa: CASSSGQTSTDTQYF; CDR3nt: TGTGCCAGCAGCTCGGGACAGACTAGCACAGATACGCAGTATTTT
abundance: .; j_gene: TRBJ2-7; v_gene: TRBV3-1/TRBV3-2; d_gene: .; CDR3aa: CASSQDRTMLSYEQYF; CDR3nt: TGTGCCAGCAGCCAAGATCGGACTATGCTCTCCTACGAGCAGTACTTC
abundance: .; j_gene: TRBJ2-7; v_gene: TRBV27; d_gene: .; CDR3aa: CASLELGGGYDEQYF; CDR3nt: TGTGCCAGCCTCGAACTTGGTGGGGGCTACGACGAGCAGTACTTC
abundance: .; j_gene: TRBJ1-2; v_gene: TRBV7-2; d_gene: TRBD1; CDR3aa: CASSPKGTGGANGYTF; CDR3nt: TGTGCCAGCAGCCCGAAAGGGACAGGGGGCGCAAATGGCTACACCTTC
abundance: few; j_gene: TRBJ1-1; v_gene: TRBV6-5; d_gene: TRBD1; CDR3aa: CASSSLQGVNTEAFF; CDR3nt: TGTGCCAGCAGCTCGCTACAGGGGGTGAACACTGAAGCTTTCTTT
abundance: .; j_gene: TRBJ1-2; v_gene: TRBV28; d_gene: TRBD1; CDR3aa: CASSLGRGTGGRNYYGYTF; CDR3nt: TGTGCCAGCAGTTTAGGCCGTGGGACAGGGGGACGGAATTACTATGGCTACACCTTC
abundance: few; j_gene: TRBJ2-7; v_gene: TRBV10-3; d_gene: TRBD1; CDR3aa: CAISDPKGTVSYEQYF; CDR3nt: TGTGCCATCAGTGACCCTAAAGGGACAGTCTCCTACGAGCAGTACTTC
abundance: .; j_gene: TRBJ2-5; v_gene: TRBV7-9; d_gene: .; CDR3aa: CASSSMQKETQYF; CDR3nt: TGTGCCAGCAGCTCCATGCAGAAAGAGACCCAGTACTTC
abundance: .; j_gene: TRBJ2-1; v_gene: TRBV19; d_gene: .; CDR3aa: CASSHDRSSYNEQFF; CDR3nt: TGTGCCAGTAGTCACGACAGGAGCTCCTACAATGAGCAGTTCTTC
abundance: once; j_gene: TRBJ2-5; v_gene: TRBV25-1; d_gene: TRBD1; CDR3aa: CASSSDRGRTETQYF; CDR3nt: TGTGCCAGCAGCTCCGACAGGGGGCGAACGGAGACCCAGTACTTC
abundance: .; j_gene: TRBJ1-5; v_gene: TRBV15; d_gene: TRBD1; CDR3aa: CATSRGGTGYSNQPQHF; CDR3nt: TGTGCCACCAGCAGAGGTGGGACAGGTTATAGCAATCAGCCCCAGCATTTT
abundance: .; j_gene: TRBJ2-3; v_gene: TRBV3-1/TRBV3-2; d_gene: .; CDR3aa: CASSHPVADTQYF; CDR3nt: TGTGCCAGCAGCCACCCCGTCGCGGATACGCAGTATTTT
abundance: .; j_gene: TRBJ2-7; v_gene: TRBV5-6; d_gene: .; CDR3aa: CASSLVGVYEQYF; CDR3nt: TGTGCCAGCAGCTTGGTCGGGGTCTACGAGCAGTACTTC
abundance: .; j_gene: TRBJ2-3; v_gene: TRBV5-1; d_gene: TRBD2; CDR3aa: CASSLIPGTKTRTDTQYF; CDR3nt: TGCGCCAGCAGCTTGATCCCCGGGACTAAGACCCGCACAGATACGCAGTATTTT
abundance: once; j_gene: TRBJ2-2; v_gene: TRBV11-2; d_gene: .; CDR3aa: CASNNRASTGELFF; CDR3nt: TGTGCCAGCAACAACAGGGCATCCACCGGGGAGCTGTTTTTT
abundance: .; j_gene: TRBJ1-3; v_gene: TRBV5-5; d_gene: .; CDR3aa: CASSLGGSGAGNTIYF; CDR3nt: TGTGCCAGCAGCTTGGGGGGATCCGGGGCTGGAAACACCATATATTTT
abundance: .; j_gene: TRBJ2-2; v_gene: TRBV30; d_gene: .; CDR3aa: CAWSVSVNTGELFF; CDR3nt: TGTGCCTGGAGTGTCTCAGTAAACACCGGGGAGCTGTTTTTT
abundance: .; j_gene: TRBJ1-3; v_gene: TRBV28; d_gene: .; CDR3aa: CASLDSAGNTIYF; CDR3nt: TGTGCCAGCCTTGACAGTGCTGGAAACACCATATATTTT